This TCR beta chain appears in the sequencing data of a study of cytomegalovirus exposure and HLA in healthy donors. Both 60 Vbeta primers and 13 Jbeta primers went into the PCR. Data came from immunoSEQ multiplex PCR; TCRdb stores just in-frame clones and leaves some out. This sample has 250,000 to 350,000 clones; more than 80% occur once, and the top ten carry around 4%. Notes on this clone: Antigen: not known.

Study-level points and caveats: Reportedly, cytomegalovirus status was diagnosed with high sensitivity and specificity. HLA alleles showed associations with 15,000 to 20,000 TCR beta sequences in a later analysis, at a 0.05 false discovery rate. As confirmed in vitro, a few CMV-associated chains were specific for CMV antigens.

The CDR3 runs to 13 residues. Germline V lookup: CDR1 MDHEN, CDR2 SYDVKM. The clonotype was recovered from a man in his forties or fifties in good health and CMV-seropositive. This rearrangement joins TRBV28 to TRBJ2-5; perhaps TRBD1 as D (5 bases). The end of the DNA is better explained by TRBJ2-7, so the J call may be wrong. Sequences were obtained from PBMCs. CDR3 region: CASSQGPSYEQYF. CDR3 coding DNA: TGTGCCAGCAGCCAGGGTCCCTCCTACGAGCAGTACTTC.